This entry concerns a single T cell receptor (beta chain). What it recognizes is unknown. The authors obtained over 170 million TCR-beta sequences from 15-18 subjects per sequencing run. TCRdb passed the 5' RACE reads through MiXCR, listing each CDR3 protein once. In the table there are tens of thousands of distinct CDR3 sequences, 4.5% to 5.5% of which are singletons. This sample stems from a study of neurological immune-mediated disorders. Study observations and caveats: For the multiple sclerosis repertoire cluster, an association with any clinical or MRI feature was absent.

CDR3 length: 12 amino acids. The germline V gene has CDR1 MGHDK and CDR2 SYGVNS. V was shortened by 5 bases and J by 8 bases, with 11 bases between the two germline ends. The receptor comes from a man in his thirties or forties with multiple sclerosis. Sequenced material: PBMCs. The chain links TRBV25-1 to TRBJ2-3; perhaps TRBD2 as D (6 bases). Written as DNA, the CDR3 is TGTGCCAGCAGTTACGGGGGAGGTACGCAGTATTTT. Its protein is CASSYGGGTQYF.